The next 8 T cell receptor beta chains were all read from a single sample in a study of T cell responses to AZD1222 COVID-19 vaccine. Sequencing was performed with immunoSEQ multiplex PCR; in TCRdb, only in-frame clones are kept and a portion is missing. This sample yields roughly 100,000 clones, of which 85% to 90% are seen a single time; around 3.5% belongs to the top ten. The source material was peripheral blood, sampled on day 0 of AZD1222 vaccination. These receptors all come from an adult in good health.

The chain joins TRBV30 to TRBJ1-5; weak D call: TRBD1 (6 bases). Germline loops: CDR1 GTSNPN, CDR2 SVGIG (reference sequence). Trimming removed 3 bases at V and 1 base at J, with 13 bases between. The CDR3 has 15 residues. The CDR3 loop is CAWSLQGSSNQPQHF. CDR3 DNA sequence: TGTGCCTGGAGCCTCCAGGGGTCCAGCAATCAGCCCCAGCATTTT.

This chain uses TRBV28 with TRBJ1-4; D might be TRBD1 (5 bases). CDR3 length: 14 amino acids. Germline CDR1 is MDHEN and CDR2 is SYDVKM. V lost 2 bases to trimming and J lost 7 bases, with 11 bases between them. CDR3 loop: CASSLTGGSEKLFF. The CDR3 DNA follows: TGTGCCAGCAGTTTAACAGGCGGATCTGAAAAACTGTTTTTT.

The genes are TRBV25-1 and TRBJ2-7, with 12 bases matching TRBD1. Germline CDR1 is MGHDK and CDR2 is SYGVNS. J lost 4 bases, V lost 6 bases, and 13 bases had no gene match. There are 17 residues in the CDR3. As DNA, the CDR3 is TGTGCCAGCAGAGCCCCCGGGACAGGGGGCGACTTATACGAGCAGTACTTC. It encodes CASRAPGTGGDLYEQYF.

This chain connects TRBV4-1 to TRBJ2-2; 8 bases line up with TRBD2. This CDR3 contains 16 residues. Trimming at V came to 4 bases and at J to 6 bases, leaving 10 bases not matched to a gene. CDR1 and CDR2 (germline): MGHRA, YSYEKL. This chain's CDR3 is CASSPSSGGAPGELFF. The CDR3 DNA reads TGCGCCAGCAGCCCGTCCTCCGGGGGGGCCCCCGGGGAGCTGTTTTTT.

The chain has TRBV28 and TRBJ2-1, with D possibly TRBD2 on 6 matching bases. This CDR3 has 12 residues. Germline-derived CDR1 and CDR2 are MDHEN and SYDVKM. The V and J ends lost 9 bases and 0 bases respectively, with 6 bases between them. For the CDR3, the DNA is TGTGCCAGGGAGGGCTCCTACAATGAGCAGTTCTTC. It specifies CAREGSYNEQFF.

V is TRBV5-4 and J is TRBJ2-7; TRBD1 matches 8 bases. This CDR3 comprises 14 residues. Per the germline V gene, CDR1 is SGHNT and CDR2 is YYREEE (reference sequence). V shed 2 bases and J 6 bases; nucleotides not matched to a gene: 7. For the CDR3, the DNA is TGTGCCAGCAGCTTCGGACAGGGAACGAGCGAGCAGTACTTC. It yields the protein CASSFGQGTSEQYF. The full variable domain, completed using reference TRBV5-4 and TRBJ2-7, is ETGVTQSPTHLIKTRGQQVTLRCSSQSGHNTVSWYQQALGQGPQFIFQYYREEENGRGNFPPRFSGLQFPNYSSELNVNALELDDSALYLCASSFGQGTSEQYFGPGTRLTVT.

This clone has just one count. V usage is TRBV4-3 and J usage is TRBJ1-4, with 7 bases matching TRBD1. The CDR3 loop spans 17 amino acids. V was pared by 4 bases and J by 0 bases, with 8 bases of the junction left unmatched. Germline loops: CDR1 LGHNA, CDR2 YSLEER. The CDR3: CASSRESTGTTNEKLFF. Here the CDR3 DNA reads TGCGCCAGCAGCCGAGAGTCGACAGGGACAACTAATGAAAAACTGTTTTTT.

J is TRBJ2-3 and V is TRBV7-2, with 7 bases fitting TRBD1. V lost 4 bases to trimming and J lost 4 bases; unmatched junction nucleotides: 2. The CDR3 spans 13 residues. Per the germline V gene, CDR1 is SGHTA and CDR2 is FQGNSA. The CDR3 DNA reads TGTGCCAGCAGCTCAACAGGGGCAGATACGCAGTATTTT. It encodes CASSSTGADTQYF.